This note documents a single T cell receptor beta chain sequence. In the authors' workflow: Reference gene primer amplification in the assay estimated nucleated cell counts. The assay was immunoSEQ multiplex PCR, and TCRdb's table has in-frame clones only and misses some. V and J calls and clone size are those listed in that table; D and trimming were worked out from the DNA. The sample lists over 200,000 clones; just over 85% were seen once. This CDR3 has 14 residues. The V end was cut by 5 bases, the J end by 2 bases, with 10 bases between. Germline-derived CDR1 and CDR2 are MNHEY and SMNVEV (reference sequence). The data are from a study of blood T cell repertoires in COVID-19. The wider study: There were acute and convalescent COVID-19 samples, and they came from the United States, Italy and Spain. T cells, B-cell-depleted T cells, or PBMCs supplied cDNA or gDNA.

The sequencing input was peripheral blood. This receptor was obtained from a man aged 30 to 45 who had recovered from COVID-19. The V gene is TRBV27, the J gene TRBJ1-5; no clear D. The CDR3 DNA reads as TGTGCCAGCAGTCTCCAGAGGGGCAATCAGCCCCAGCATTTT. Its translation is CASSLQRGNQPQHF.